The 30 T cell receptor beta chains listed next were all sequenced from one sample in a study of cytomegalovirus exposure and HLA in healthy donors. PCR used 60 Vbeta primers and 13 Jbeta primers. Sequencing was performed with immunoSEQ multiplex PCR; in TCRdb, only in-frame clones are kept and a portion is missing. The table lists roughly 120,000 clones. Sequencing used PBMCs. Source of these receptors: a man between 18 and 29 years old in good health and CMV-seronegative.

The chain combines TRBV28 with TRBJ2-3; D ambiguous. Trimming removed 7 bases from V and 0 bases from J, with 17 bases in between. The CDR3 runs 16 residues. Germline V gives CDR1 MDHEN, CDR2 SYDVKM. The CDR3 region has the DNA TGTGCCAGCAAAAGTAAAACCCGTAGTAGCACAGATACGCAGTATTTT. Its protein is CASKSKTRSSTDTQYF.

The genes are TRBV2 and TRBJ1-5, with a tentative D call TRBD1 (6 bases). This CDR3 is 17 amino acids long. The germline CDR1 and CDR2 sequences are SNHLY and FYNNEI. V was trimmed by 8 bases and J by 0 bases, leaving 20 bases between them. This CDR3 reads CASRLRDTSISNQPQHF. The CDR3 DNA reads TGTGCCAGCCGGCTCCGGGACACGTCGATTAGCAATCAGCCCCAGCATTTT.

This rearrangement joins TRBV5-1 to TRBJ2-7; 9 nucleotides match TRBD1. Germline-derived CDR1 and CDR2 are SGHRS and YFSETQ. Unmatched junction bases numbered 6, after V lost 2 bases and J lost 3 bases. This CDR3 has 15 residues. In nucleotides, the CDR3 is TGCGCCAGCAGCTTAATAACGGGACAGGGCTACGAGCAGTACTTC. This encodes CASSLITGQGYEQYF.

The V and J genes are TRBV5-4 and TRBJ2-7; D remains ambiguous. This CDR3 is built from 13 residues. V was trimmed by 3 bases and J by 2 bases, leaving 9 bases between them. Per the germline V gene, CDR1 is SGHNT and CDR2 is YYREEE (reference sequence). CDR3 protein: CASSYAETYEQYF. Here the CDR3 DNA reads TGTGCCAGCAGCTACGCAGAAACCTACGAGCAGTACTTC.

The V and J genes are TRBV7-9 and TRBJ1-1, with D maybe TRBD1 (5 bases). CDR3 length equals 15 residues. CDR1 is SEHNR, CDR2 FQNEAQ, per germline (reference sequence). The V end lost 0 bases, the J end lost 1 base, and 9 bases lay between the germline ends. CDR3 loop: CASSLASGGNTEAFF. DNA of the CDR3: TGTGCCAGCAGCTTAGCGAGCGGGGGGAACACTGAAGCTTTCTTT. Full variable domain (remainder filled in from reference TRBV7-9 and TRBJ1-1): DTGVSQNPRHKITKRGQNVTFRCDPISEHNRLYWYRQTLGQGPEFLTYFQNEAQLEKSRLLSDRFSAERPKGSFSTLEIQRTEQGDSAMYLCASSLASGGNTEAFFGQGTRLTVV.

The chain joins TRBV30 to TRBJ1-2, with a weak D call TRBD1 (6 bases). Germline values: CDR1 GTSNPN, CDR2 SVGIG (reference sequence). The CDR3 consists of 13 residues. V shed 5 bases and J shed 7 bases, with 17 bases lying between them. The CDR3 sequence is CAWVKQGVPGYTF. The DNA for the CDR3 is TGTGCCTGGGTAAAACAGGGAGTACCTGGCTACACCTTC.

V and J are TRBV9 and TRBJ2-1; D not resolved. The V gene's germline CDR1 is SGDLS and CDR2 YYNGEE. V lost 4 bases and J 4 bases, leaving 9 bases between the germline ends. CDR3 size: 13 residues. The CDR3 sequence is CASSISGYNEQFF. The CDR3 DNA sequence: TGTGCCAGCAGCATTTCAGGTTACAATGAGCAGTTCTTC. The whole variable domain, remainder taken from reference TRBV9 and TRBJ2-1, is DSGVTQTPKHLITATGQRVTLRCSPRSGDLSVYWYQQSLDQGLQFLIQYYNGEERAKGNILERFSAQQFPDLHSELNLSSLELGDSALYFCASSISGYNEQFFGPGTRLTVL.

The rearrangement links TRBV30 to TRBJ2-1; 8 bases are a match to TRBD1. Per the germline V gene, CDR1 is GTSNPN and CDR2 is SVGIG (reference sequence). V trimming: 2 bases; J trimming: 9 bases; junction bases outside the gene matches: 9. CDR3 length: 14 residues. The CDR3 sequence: CAWSLFQGAGEQFF. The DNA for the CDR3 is TGTGCCTGGAGTCTTTTTCAGGGGGCGGGTGAGCAGTTCTTC.

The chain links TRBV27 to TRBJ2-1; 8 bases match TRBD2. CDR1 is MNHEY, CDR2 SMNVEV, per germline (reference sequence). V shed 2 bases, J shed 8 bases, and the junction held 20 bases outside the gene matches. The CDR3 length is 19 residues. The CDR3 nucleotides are TGTGCCAGCAGTTTACTCCCCCCCCATCAGCGGGGGATTCCCCATGAGCAGTTCTTC. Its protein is CASSLLPPHQRGIPHEQFF.

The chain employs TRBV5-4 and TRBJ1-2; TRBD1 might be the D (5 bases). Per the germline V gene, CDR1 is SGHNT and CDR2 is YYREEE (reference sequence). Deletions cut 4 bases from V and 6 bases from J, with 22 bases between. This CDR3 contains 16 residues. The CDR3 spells CASSHGQRGWEDGYTF. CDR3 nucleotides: TGTGCCAGCAGCCACGGTCAAAGGGGATGGGAAGATGGCTACACCTTC.

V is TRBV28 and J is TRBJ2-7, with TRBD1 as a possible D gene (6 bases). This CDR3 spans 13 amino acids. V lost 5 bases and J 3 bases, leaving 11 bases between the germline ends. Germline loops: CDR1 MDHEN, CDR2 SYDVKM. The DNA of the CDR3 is TGTGCCAGCAGTCGGGACATCTTCTACGAGCAGTACTTC. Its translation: CASSRDIFYEQYF.

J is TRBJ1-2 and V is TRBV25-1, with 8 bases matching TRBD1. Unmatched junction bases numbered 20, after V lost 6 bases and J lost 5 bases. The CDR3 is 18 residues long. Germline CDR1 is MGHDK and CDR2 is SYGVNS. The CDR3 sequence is CASRDTRTGIGFWYGYTF. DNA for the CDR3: TGTGCCAGCAGGGACACTCGGACAGGGATAGGGTTTTGGTATGGCTACACCTTC.

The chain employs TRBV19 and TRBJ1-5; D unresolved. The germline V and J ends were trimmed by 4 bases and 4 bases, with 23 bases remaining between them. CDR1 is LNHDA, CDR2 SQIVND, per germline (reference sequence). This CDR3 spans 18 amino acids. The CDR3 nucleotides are TGTGCCAGTAGTACCCGGGCAGCGGATCCTCTGACGAATCAGCCCCAGCATTTT. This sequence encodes CASSTRAADPLTNQPQHF.

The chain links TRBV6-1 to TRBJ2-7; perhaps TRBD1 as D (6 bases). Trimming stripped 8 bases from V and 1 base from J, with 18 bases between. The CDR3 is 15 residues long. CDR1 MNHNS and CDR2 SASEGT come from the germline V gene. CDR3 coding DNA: TGTGCCAGCTTCCTAGACAGGACTTCGTCCTACGAGCAGTACTTC. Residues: CASFLDRTSSYEQYF.

The CDR3: CASSPAPGDIQYF. The CDR3 DNA follows: TGTGCCAGCAGCCCAGCCCCGGGGGACATTCAGTACTTC. V is TRBV4-2 and J is TRBJ2-4, with D possibly TRBD2 on 6 matching bases. The CDR3 sequence is 13 residues long. V lost 4 bases, J lost 8 bases, and 12 bases lay in between. Germline V lookup: CDR1 LGHNA, CDR2 YNFKEQ.

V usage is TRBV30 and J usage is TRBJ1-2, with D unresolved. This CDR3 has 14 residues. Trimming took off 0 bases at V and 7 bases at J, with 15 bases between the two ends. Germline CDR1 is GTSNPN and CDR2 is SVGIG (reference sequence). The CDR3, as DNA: TGTGCCTGGAGTGTCTTAATTTCAGTTTCTGGCTACACCTTC. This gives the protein CAWSVLISVSGYTF.

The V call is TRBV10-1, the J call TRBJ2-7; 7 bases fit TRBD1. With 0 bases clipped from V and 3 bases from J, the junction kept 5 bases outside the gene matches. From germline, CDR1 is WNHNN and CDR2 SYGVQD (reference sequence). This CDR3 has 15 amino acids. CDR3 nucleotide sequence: TGCGCCAGCAGTGAGTCAGGACAGGCCCTCTACGAGCAGTACTTC. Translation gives CASSESGQALYEQYF.

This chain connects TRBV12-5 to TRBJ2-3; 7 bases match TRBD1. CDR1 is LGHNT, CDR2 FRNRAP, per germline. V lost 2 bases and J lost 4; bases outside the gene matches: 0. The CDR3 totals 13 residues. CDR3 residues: CASGLQGADTQYF. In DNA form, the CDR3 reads TGTGCTAGTGGTTTGCAGGGGGCAGATACGCAGTATTTT.

CDR3 residues: CASSLGRRTGELFF. CDR3 coding DNA: TGTGCCAGCAGCTTGGGCAGGAGGACCGGGGAGCTGTTTTTT. The chain links TRBV5-6 to TRBJ2-2, with a possible D match to TRBD2 (5 bases). V lost 0 bases to trimming and J lost 5 bases, with 8 bases between them. The CDR3 is 14 amino acids. The germline V gene encodes CDR1 SGHDT and CDR2 YYEEEE.

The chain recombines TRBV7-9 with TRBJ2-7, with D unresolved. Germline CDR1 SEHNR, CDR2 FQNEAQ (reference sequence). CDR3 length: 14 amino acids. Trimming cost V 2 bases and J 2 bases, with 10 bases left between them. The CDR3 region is CASSLSTATYEQYF. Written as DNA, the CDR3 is TGTGCCAGCAGCTTAAGTACAGCAACCTACGAGCAGTACTTC.

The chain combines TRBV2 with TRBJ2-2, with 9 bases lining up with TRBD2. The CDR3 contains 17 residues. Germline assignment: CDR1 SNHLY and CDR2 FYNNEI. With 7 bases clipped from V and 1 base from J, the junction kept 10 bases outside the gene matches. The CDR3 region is CASTDTSSGKNTGELFF. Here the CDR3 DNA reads TGTGCCAGCACCGATACCTCTAGCGGGAAGAACACCGGGGAGCTGTTTTTT.

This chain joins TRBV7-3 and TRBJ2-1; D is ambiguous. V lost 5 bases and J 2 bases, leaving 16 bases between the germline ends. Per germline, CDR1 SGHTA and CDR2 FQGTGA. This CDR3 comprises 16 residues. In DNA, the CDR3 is TGTGCCAGCAGCCCCTTCCACTCTCTTGCCTACAATGAGCAGTTCTTC. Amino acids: CASSPFHSLAYNEQFF.

Written as DNA, the CDR3 is TGTGCCAGCAGCTTGTCTGCTAGCAGCTACAATGAGCAGTTCTTC. Amino acids: CASSLSASSYNEQFF. V usage is TRBV5-4 and J usage is TRBJ2-1; maybe TRBD2 (5 bases). Germline loops: CDR1 SGHNT, CDR2 YYREEE (reference sequence). The V gene lost 1 base and the J gene lost 3 bases, with 11 bases spanning the gap. The length of the CDR3 is 15 residues.

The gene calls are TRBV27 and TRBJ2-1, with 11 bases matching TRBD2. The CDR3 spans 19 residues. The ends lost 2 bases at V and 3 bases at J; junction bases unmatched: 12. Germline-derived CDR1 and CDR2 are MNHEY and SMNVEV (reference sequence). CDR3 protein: CASSLTSGGFQKIYNEQFF. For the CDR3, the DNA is TGTGCCAGCAGTTTAACTAGCGGGGGTTTTCAAAAGATCTACAATGAGCAGTTCTTC.

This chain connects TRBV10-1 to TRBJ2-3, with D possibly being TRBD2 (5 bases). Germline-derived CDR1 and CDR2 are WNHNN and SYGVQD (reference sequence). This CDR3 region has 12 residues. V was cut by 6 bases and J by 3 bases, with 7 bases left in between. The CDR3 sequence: CASRDSTDTQYF. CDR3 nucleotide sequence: TGCGCCAGCAGGGACTCGACAGATACGCAGTATTTT.

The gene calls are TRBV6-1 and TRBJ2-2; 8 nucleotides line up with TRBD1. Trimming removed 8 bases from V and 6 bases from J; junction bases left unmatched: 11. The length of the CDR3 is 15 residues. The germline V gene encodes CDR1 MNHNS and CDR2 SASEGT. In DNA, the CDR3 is TGTGCCAGCCTTAGGACAGGGTATAAGTCCGGGGAGCTGTTTTTT. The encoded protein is CASLRTGYKSGELFF.

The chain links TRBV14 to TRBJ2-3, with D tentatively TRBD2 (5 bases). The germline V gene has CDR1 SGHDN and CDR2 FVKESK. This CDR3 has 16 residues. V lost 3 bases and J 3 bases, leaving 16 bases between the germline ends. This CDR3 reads CASSQAGITRTDTQYF. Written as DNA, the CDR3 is TGTGCCAGCAGCCAGGCCGGGATCACACGGACAGATACGCAGTATTTT.

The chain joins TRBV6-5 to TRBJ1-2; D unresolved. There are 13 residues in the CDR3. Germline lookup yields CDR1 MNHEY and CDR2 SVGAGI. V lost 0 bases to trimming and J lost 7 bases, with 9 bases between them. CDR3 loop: CASSYSAGRGYTF. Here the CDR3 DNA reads TGTGCCAGCAGTTACTCAGCAGGTCGTGGCTACACCTTC.

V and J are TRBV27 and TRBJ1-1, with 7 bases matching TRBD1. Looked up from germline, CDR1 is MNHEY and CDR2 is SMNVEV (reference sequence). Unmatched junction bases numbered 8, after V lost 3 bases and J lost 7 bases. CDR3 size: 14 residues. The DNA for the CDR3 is TGTGCCAGCAGTTTGAAAGGGGGCGCGGATGAAGCTTTCTTT. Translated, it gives CASSLKGGADEAFF.

This chain's CDR3 is CASSESTPGYEQYF. The CDR3 DNA sequence: TGCGCCAGCAGTGAGTCAACTCCCGGCTACGAGCAGTACTTC. The chain uses TRBV10-2 and TRBJ2-7, with D uncertain. The germline CDR1 and CDR2 sequences are WSHSY and SAAADI. Trimming removed 0 bases at V and 3 bases at J, with 9 bases between. The CDR3 totals 14 residues.